This T cell receptor (beta chain) was found in a study of T cells after yellow fever vaccination. Study results and caveats: The secondary response was weaker, and its peak arrived faster, on day 5 versus 15. In post-booster samples, most primary-vaccination clones reappeared (approximately 95% CD4, 75% to 90% CD8).

A single record per CDR3 protein comes from TCRdb applying MiXCR to the 5' RACE reads. Of some 600,000 distinct CDR3 sequences listed, 9% to 15% are singletons. A word on this clonotype: Its target is unknown.

The V and J ends lost 6 bases and 8 bases respectively, with 16 bases between them. CDR1 is MDHEN and CDR2 is SYDVKM in the germline V gene. The CDR3 has 13 amino acids. The TCR sequence derives from a young man who received the YFV17D yellow fever vaccine. The chain employs TRBV28 and TRBJ1-2; D is perhaps TRBD1 (5 bases). The sequencing used PBMCs, collected on the day of the yellow fever booster vaccination. The DNA for the CDR3 is TGTGCCAGCAGACCCGACGGGACGGGAGGCTACACCTTC. It yields the protein CASRPDGTGGYTF.